These 27 T cell receptor beta chains were all obtained from the same sample, sequenced in a study of shared clonotypes between healthy human individuals. The method was immunoSEQ multiplex PCR; TCRdb's version includes in-frame clones alone and lacks a portion of them. The sample shows some 2 million clones, around 95% of them seen only once. The sequencing input was naive CD4+ T cells sorted from blood. Sample subset: CD45RA+ positively selected. The source is a man younger than 35 in good health.

This rearrangement joins TRBV2 to TRBJ2-1, with TRBD2 as a possible D gene (5 bases). The germline V gene has CDR1 SNHLY and CDR2 FYNNEI. V gave up 6 bases and J gave up 7 bases, with 10 bases separating them. The CDR3 length is 12 residues. CDR3 DNA: TGTGCCAGCAGCTGGGGAGTAAATGAGCAGTTCTTC. Amino acid sequence: CASSWGVNEQFF.

V usage is TRBV6-8 and J usage is TRBJ1-4; no clear D. V was pared by 2 bases and J by 3 bases, with 19 bases between. CDR1 is MNHGY, CDR2 SAAAGT, per germline. The CDR3 loop spans 18 amino acids. CDR3 in amino acids: CASSYALHHIPPNEKLFF. CDR3 coding DNA: TGTGCCAGCAGTTACGCACTACACCACATCCCTCCTAATGAAAAACTGTTTTTT.

The chain couples TRBV5-1 to TRBJ1-4, with TRBD1 matching over 8 bases. CDR3 size: 16 residues. V lost 2 bases and J lost 2; bases outside the gene matches: 5. CDR1 is SGHRS and CDR2 is YFSETQ in the germline V gene. The CDR3 region is CASSLPTGETNEKLFF. CDR3 in DNA: TGCGCCAGCAGCTTACCGACAGGGGAGACTAATGAAAAACTGTTTTTT. Full variable domain (remainder filled in from reference TRBV5-1 and TRBJ1-4): KAGVTQTPRYLIKTRGQQVTLSCSPISGHRSVSWYQQTPGQGLQFLFEYFSETQRNKGNFPGRFSGRQFSNSRSEMNVSTLELGDSALYLCASSLPTGETNEKLFFGSGTQLSVL.

J is TRBJ2-3 and V is TRBV29-1; D is unclear. CDR1 and CDR2 (germline): SQVTM, ANQGSEA. V lost 1 base and J lost 5, with 10 bases in between. The CDR3 is 13 amino acids. Here the CDR3 DNA reads TGCAGCGTTGAAGCGGACCGCAGAGATACGCAGTATTTT. This translates into CSVEADRRDTQYF.

The rearrangement uses TRBV7-2 and TRBJ1-2, with 8 positions matching TRBD1. With V trimmed by 5 bases and J by 4 bases, 15 bases remained unmatched. Germline loops: CDR1 SGHTA, CDR2 FQGNSA. CDR3 length equals 17 residues. The CDR3 coding sequence is TGTGCCAGCAGCCTGGCCCCTTCAGGGGGCGCTGGCTATGGCTACACCTTC. It is translated as CASSLAPSGGAGYGYTF.

The chain employs TRBV15 and TRBJ2-5; no clear D. V lost 0 bases, J lost 5 bases, and 13 bases lay in between. The germline V gene has CDR1 LNHNV and CDR2 YYDKDF (reference sequence). There are 15 residues in the CDR3. The CDR3 nucleotides are TGTGCCACCAGCAGAGAGAAGAACAGTTGGGAGACCCAGTACTTC. Protein sequence: CATSREKNSWETQYF.

Points on this clone: The sample has other DNA sequences that encode this CDR3 too. This chain connects TRBV18 to TRBJ1-5, with 7 positions matching TRBD1. The CDR3 is 14 residues long. V trimming: 3 bases; J trimming: 4 bases; junction bases outside the gene matches: 3. Germline CDR1 and CDR2: KGHSH and LQKENI. CDR3 DNA sequence: TGTGCCAGCTCACCCCAGGGGGGGAATCAGCCCCAGCATTTT. Amino acid sequence: CASSPQGGNQPQHF.

The chain couples TRBV7-2 to TRBJ2-5; 8 nucleotides align to TRBD2. CDR1 and CDR2 from the germline V gene are SGHTA and FQGNSA. The CDR3 is 16 residues long. V lost 2 bases to trimming and J lost 2 bases; unmatched junction nucleotides: 7. The CDR3 here is CASSLYSTSGQETQYF. For the CDR3, the DNA is TGTGCCAGCAGCTTATATTCTACTAGCGGACAAGAGACCCAGTACTTC.

On this clone itself: Other DNA sequences in the sample encode the same CDR3. The chain is built from TRBV5-1 and TRBJ2-1, with TRBD2 matching over 10 bases. This CDR3 contains 14 residues. Trimming at V came to 6 bases and at J to 3 bases, leaving 3 bases not matched to a gene. Germline values: CDR1 SGHRS, CDR2 YFSETQ. CDR3 coding DNA: TGCGCCAGCAATCCTAGCGGGAGCTACAATGAGCAGTTCTTC. This codes for CASNPSGSYNEQFF.

The gene calls are TRBV5-4 and TRBJ1-1; D might be TRBD1 (5 bases). V lost 0 bases and J 1 base, leaving 13 bases between the germline ends. Germline V gene sequence: CDR1 SGHNT, CDR2 YYREEE (reference sequence). The CDR3 is 16 residues long. CDR3 in DNA: TGTGCCAGCAGCTTGGTTGGGGCGAGGGGGAACACTGAAGCTTTCTTT. Its translation: CASSLVGARGNTEAFF.

The CDR3, as DNA: TGTGCCAGCAGCGTAGGGCTACCGGGACAGGGGGAAAACATTCAGTACTTC. Residues: CASSVGLPGQGENIQYF. V usage is TRBV9 and J usage is TRBJ2-4, with TRBD1 matching 11 bases. Germline trimming cut 0 bases from V and 5 bases from J; bases unmatched to any gene: 7. Germline lookup yields CDR1 SGDLS and CDR2 YYNGEE. This CDR3 spans 17 amino acids.

This clone occurred once. This sequence joins TRBV18 and TRBJ1-1; the match to TRBD1 covers 10 bases. In germline, CDR1 is KGHSH, CDR2 LQKENI. The CDR3 has 15 residues. V trimming: 5 bases; J trimming: 3 bases; junction bases outside the gene matches: 6. The CDR3 nucleotides read TGTGCCAGCTCATCTATGGACAGGGGGTACACTGAAGCTTTCTTT. It is translated as CASSSMDRGYTEAFF.

This chain uses TRBV4-3 with TRBJ1-5; weak D call: TRBD1 (6 bases). The CDR3 runs to 15 residues. CDR1 and CDR2 from the germline V gene are LGHNA and YSLEER. Trimming took 0 bases from V and 7 from J, leaving 13 bases between them. CDR3: CASSQDPGAGQPQHF. The CDR3 DNA reads TGCGCCAGCAGCCAAGATCCGGGGGCTGGACAGCCCCAGCATTTT.

The chain is built from TRBV2 and TRBJ2-5; tentatively, D is TRBD1 (6 bases). Trimming removed 8 bases at V and 5 bases at J, with 18 bases between. The CDR3 sequence is 14 residues long. Germline V gives CDR1 SNHLY, CDR2 FYNNEI. CDR3 sequence reads: CASCLQGVGETQYF. The CDR3, as DNA: TGTGCCAGCTGCCTACAGGGAGTCGGGGAGACCCAGTACTTC.

V gene TRBV27 combines with J gene TRBJ2-2; 9 bases are a match to TRBD2. The CDR3 spans 16 residues. CDR1 is MNHEY and CDR2 is SMNVEV in the germline V gene (reference sequence). Unmatched junction bases numbered 7, after V lost 5 bases and J lost 3 bases. The CDR3 region has the DNA TGTGCCAGCAGTAGGGCTAGCGGGACCCACACCGGGGAGCTGTTTTTT. Amino acid sequence: CASSRASGTHTGELFF.

The chain uses TRBV18 and TRBJ2-5; a weak D match, TRBD1 (5 bases). V gave up 4 bases and J gave up 0 bases, with 9 bases separating them. The CDR3 length is 14 residues. The V gene's germline CDR1 is KGHSH and CDR2 LQKENI. CDR3 DNA sequence: TGTGCCAGCTCACAGGGGTCGGACCAAGAGACCCAGTACTTC. Amino acid sequence: CASSQGSDQETQYF.

V and J are TRBV19 and TRBJ1-5, with D perhaps TRBD1 (5 bases). Germline CDR1 is LNHDA and CDR2 is SQIVND (reference sequence). The CDR3 has 18 residues. The V gene lost 5 bases and the J gene lost 0 bases, with 20 bases spanning the gap. CDR3: CASSPNGGTGHSNQPQHF. The CDR3 DNA sequence: TGTGCCAGTAGTCCCAACGGCGGGACGGGTCATAGCAATCAGCCCCAGCATTTT.

J is TRBJ1-2 and V is TRBV10-3, with 10 bases aligning to TRBD1. The CDR3 spans 14 residues. V gave up 2 bases and J gave up 8 bases; unmatched junction bases: 5. The germline CDR1 and CDR2 sequences are ENHRY and SYGVKD. DNA of the CDR3: TGTGCCATCAGTGAGGTGACAGGGGGCTGGGGCTACACCTTC. It specifies CAISEVTGGWGYTF.

The table lists this clone with a count of one. The CDR3 sequence is CATQNGRASYEQYF. The CDR3, as DNA: TGTGCCACCCAAAACGGCAGGGCCTCCTACGAGCAGTACTTC. The V and J genes are TRBV5-6 and TRBJ2-7; maybe TRBD1 (5 bases). Deletions cut 9 bases from V and 0 bases from J, with 16 bases between. The germline CDR1 and CDR2 sequences are SGHDT and YYEEEE. The CDR3 extends over 14 amino acids.

The rearrangement links TRBV7-9 to TRBJ2-1, with D possibly TRBD2 on 5 matching bases. V lost 1 base to trimming and J lost 4 bases, with 14 bases between them. This CDR3 region has 16 residues. CDR1 and CDR2 (germline): SEHNR, FQNEAQ (reference sequence). The CDR3 sequence is CASSLGGSSVYNEQFF. The CDR3 DNA is TGTGCCAGCAGCTTAGGAGGGTCGTCTGTTTACAATGAGCAGTTCTTC.

Concerning this clone: Distinct nucleotide sequences in the sample also encode this CDR3. The chain couples TRBV4-3 to TRBJ1-1; no clear D gene. The V gene's germline CDR1 is LGHNA and CDR2 YSLEER. The CDR3 is 18 residues long. Trimming pared 4 bases from V and 0 bases from J, leaving 21 bases between. CDR3 DNA sequence: TGCGCCAGCAGCCTAGGACCGGAGCTCGCTGGGATGAACACTGAAGCTTTCTTT. Translation: CASSLGPELAGMNTEAFF.

J is TRBJ2-5 and V is TRBV2, with 8 bases lining up with TRBD1. The CDR3 is made up of 15 amino acids. Germline V gene data show CDR1 as SNHLY and CDR2 as FYNNEI. The V gene end was trimmed by 2 bases and the J gene end by 3 bases; junction bases not matched to a gene: 5. CDR3 DNA sequence: TGTGCCAGCAGTGAACTTGGACAGGGAAAAGAGACCCAGTACTTC. It translates to CASSELGQGKETQYF.

The rearrangement uses TRBV6-1 and TRBJ2-1, with a possible D match to TRBD1 (6 bases). The germline V gene has CDR1 MNHNS and CDR2 SASEGT. This CDR3 contains 12 residues. V was cut by 6 bases and J by 5 bases, with 8 bases left in between. The CDR3 is CASRRTDNEQFF. Written as DNA, the CDR3 is TGTGCCAGCAGGAGGACAGACAATGAGCAGTTCTTC.

J is TRBJ2-1 and V is TRBV18; 13 bases map to TRBD2. V lost 7 bases and J lost 6; bases outside the gene matches: 0. Per the germline V gene, CDR1 is KGHSH and CDR2 is LQKENI. This CDR3 has 13 amino acids. CDR3 protein: CASWTSGSNEQFF. CDR3 DNA: TGTGCCAGCTGGACTAGCGGGAGCAATGAGCAGTTCTTC.

The gene calls are TRBV27 and TRBJ2-7; 8 nucleotides match TRBD1. The germline CDR1 and CDR2 sequences are MNHEY and SMNVEV (reference sequence). This CDR3 has 15 amino acids. The junction had 7 bases not matched to a gene; V was cut back by 2 bases and J by 4 bases. DNA for the CDR3: TGTGCCAGCAGTTTAGAGGCTACAGGGGGGTACGAGCAGTACTTC. This codes for CASSLEATGGYEQYF.

The chain combines TRBV9 with TRBJ1-2; weak D call: TRBD1 (6 bases). The CDR3 runs 13 residues. The germline V and J ends were trimmed by 4 bases and 2 bases, with 9 bases remaining between them. CDR1 and CDR2 (germline): SGDLS, YYNGEE. The CDR3 loop is CASSRDTNYGYTF. Here the CDR3 DNA reads TGTGCCAGCAGCCGGGACACCAACTATGGCTACACCTTC.

The sample holds one count of this clone. The chain recombines TRBV11-2 with TRBJ2-3; TRBD2 agrees at 8 bases. The CDR3 extends over 17 amino acids. With 5 bases clipped from V and 0 bases from J, the junction kept 10 bases outside the gene matches. Germline CDR1 SGHAT, CDR2 FQNNGV. In nucleotides, the CDR3 is TGTGCCAGCAGCAAGCCCGGGGGGGGGCCTAGCACAGATACGCAGTATTTT. Translated: CASSKPGGGPSTDTQYF.